This T cell receptor (beta chain) was captured in a study of T cell repertoires in cytomegalovirus infection. Study details: From public TCR beta signatures came an indication of both CMV infection and matching HLA type.

Study-wide findings and caveats: HLA-C-restricted CMV clonotypes gave the most frequent clonotype in two of eight donors.

TCRdb used MiXCR to reprocess the reads, holding one entry per CDR3 protein. The data show about 150,000 distinct CDR3 sequences, with under 20% seen just once and around 20% held by the top ten. A remark on this clonotype: Antigen: not known.

V gave up 2 bases and J gave up 6 bases, with 11 bases separating them. CDR1 is SGHVS and CDR2 is FQNEAQ in the germline V gene. The CDR3 consists of 14 residues. Sequenced: CD8+ T cells from PBMCs. The chain employs TRBV7-8 and TRBJ1-5; D gene ambiguous. The receptor's source is a human donor in good health (CMV status not recorded). Some clones in this sample may be carry-over from other donors' samples. The CDR3 DNA follows: TGTGCCAGCAGCTTATCCCCCTCGTCTCAGCCCCAGCATTTT. It encodes CASSLSPSSQPQHF.